Listed below are T cell receptor beta chains from one sample, sequenced in a study of blood T cell repertoires in COVID-19. Clones were sequenced by immunoSEQ multiplex PCR, and TCRdb holds only the in-frame ones, with some missing. This table holds 70,000 to 100,000 clones, 88% found once. The sequenced material came from peripheral blood. These receptors came from an elderly woman with acute or convalescent COVID-19. Each CDR3 is given with its conserved first and last residue. D genes are given only for firm matches. Clone size is shown for a subset of rows, as once, few, many or a class of expanded clone.

V gene	CDR3 length	clone size	J gene	D gene	CDR3 DNA	CDR3 protein
TRBV27	15	once	TRBJ2-7	TRBD2	TGTGCCAGCAGTTCCCCGGGACTAGCGGCTTACGAGCAGTACTTC	CASSSPGLAAYEQYF
TRBV20-1	13	-	TRBJ1-6	TRBD1	TGCAGTGCTAGTGGCCAGGGGGATTCACCCCTCCACTTT	CSASGQGDSPLHF
TRBV6-4	16	-	TRBJ2-3	-	TGTGCCAGCAGTAAACGGACTACGACGGGCACAGATACGCAGTATTTT	CASSKRTTTGTDTQYF
TRBV7-9	15	-	TRBJ1-2	TRBD1	TGTGCCAGCAGCTTTGGACAGGGAAATAACTATGGCTACACCTTC	CASSFGQGNNYGYTF
TRBV6-1	13	-	TRBJ1-2	-	TGTGCCAGCAGTGAACAGGGGTATCGGGGCTACACCTTC	CASSEQGYRGYTF
TRBV2	12	-	TRBJ2-7	TRBD1	TGTGCCAGCAAGCGACAGGGGACCGAGCAGTACTTC	CASKRQGTEQYF
TRBV6-1	15	-	TRBJ1-5	-	TGTGCCAGCAGTGAAGGGACAGTTCAACTTCAGCCCCAGCATTTT	CASSEGTVQLQPQHF
TRBV5-1	16	-	TRBJ2-2	-	TGCGCCAGCAGCTTGGGAACTCGTTACCTCACCGGGGAGCTGTTTTTT	CASSLGTRYLTGELFF
TRBV5-1	16	-	TRBJ2-3	-	TGCGCCAGCAGCTTGGAGGCTAGCAGCGGCACAGATACGCAGTATTTT	CASSLEASSGTDTQYF
TRBV9	16	-	TRBJ2-5	TRBD2	TGTGCCAGCAGCGTAATCGGCGGGGGGGTAACAGAGACCCAGTACTTC	CASSVIGGGVTETQYF
TRBV10-3	14	-	TRBJ1-2	-	TGTGCCATCAGTGAATGGCGGGGGAACTATGGCTACACCTTC	CAISEWRGNYGYTF
TRBV19	13	-	TRBJ1-1	TRBD1	TGTGCCAGTAGTATGACAGGGGGGTCTGAAGCTTTCTTT	CASSMTGGSEAFF
TRBV7-3	15	-	TRBJ2-2	-	TGTGCCAGCAGCCCGAACAGGGGGGGAACCGGGGAGCTGTTTTTT	CASSPNRGGTGELFF
TRBV6-5	15	-	TRBJ2-1	-	TGTGCCAGCAGCGCAACTAGTGGGGGGTACAATGAGCAGTTCTTC	CASSATSGGYNEQFF
TRBV5-1	13	-	TRBJ2-3	TRBD1	TGCGCCAGCAGCGCGACAGGGGTGGATACGCAGTATTTT	CASSATGVDTQYF
TRBV6-5	15	once	TRBJ2-1	TRBD2	TGTGCCAGCAGCTGGACTAGCAGCAACTACAATGAGCAGTTCTTC	CASSWTSSNYNEQFF
TRBV6-5	14	-	TRBJ2-4	-	TGTGCCAGCAGTTTGTACTCAAGTCTCAACATTCAGTACTTC	CASSLYSSLNIQYF
TRBV18	14	-	TRBJ1-3	-	TGTGCCAGCTCACCAGGGGCCTCTGGAAACACCATATATTTT	CASSPGASGNTIYF
TRBV7-9	17	-	TRBJ2-5	-	TGTGCCAGCAGCTCCCGTAGGGGGGCAGGGGGCCAAGAGACCCAGTACTTC	CASSSRRGAGGQETQYF
TRBV6-6	14	few	TRBJ1-2	-	TGTGCCAGCAACCAGCCCGGGGGAGGATATGGCTACACCTTC	CASNQPGGGYGYTF
TRBV7-2	17	few	TRBJ2-3	TRBD1	TGTGCCAGCAGCTTAGCCCTGACAGGGGGAGGCACAGATACGCAGTATTTT	CASSLALTGGGTDTQYF
TRBV2	11	once	TRBJ2-1	-	TGTGCCAGCAGTGCCCCCGATGAGCAGTTCTTC	CASSAPDEQFF
TRBV20-1	13	-	TRBJ2-1	TRBD2	TGCAGTGCTAGTTCTAGCGGGAGTTCTGTGCAGTTCTTC	CSASSSGSSVQFF
TRBV6-6	14	once	TRBJ1-1	-	TGTGCCAGCAGTCCCGGACAATTGAACACTGAAGCTTTCTTT	CASSPGQLNTEAFF
TRBV30	13	-	TRBJ2-3	-	TGTGCCGCAGGGGGGTTGCCCACAGATACGCAGTATTTT	CAAGGLPTDTQYF
TRBV7-2	15	-	TRBJ2-2	TRBD1	TGTGCCAGCAGGGCCGGGACAGGTCTAACCGGGGAGCTGTTTTTT	CASRAGTGLTGELFF
TRBV7-3	16	-	TRBJ2-5	TRBD2	TGTGCCAGCAGCTCCTCGAGTGGACTAGCCCAAGAGACCCAGTACTTC	CASSSSSGLAQETQYF
TRBV4-3	15	-	TRBJ2-1	-	TGCGCCAGCAGCCAAGAGCGGACAGTGTACAATGAGCAGTTCTTC	CASSQERTVYNEQFF
TRBV19	14	-	TRBJ1-1	-	TGTGCCAGTAAACCCCGGGCGGGACTGGGTGAAGCTTTCTTT	CASKPRAGLGEAFF
TRBV6-2/TRBV6-3	12	-	TRBJ1-2	-	TGTGCCAGCAGTTACGGACAGATCGGCTACACCTTC	CASSYGQIGYTF
TRBV18	15	-	TRBJ2-7	TRBD1	TGTGCCAGCTCATTTGCCGGGACAGGGCTCGACGAGCAGTACTTC	CASSFAGTGLDEQYF
TRBV18	13	-	TRBJ2-5	-	TGTGCCAGCTCACCGACAGCCCAAGAGACCCAGTACTTC	CASSPTAQETQYF
TRBV5-1	14	-	TRBJ1-1	-	TGCGCCAGCAGCTTTCCAGAGGGGAACACTGAAGCTTTCTTT	CASSFPEGNTEAFF
TRBV5-1	15	-	TRBJ2-3	-	TGCGCCAGCAGAGAAGGAGCGGAGATCACAGATACGCAGTATTTT	CASREGAEITDTQYF
TRBV9	14	-	TRBJ1-1	-	TGTGCCAGCAGCGTAGTGGCGGGGAACACTGAAGCTTTCTTT	CASSVVAGNTEAFF
TRBV5-1	13	-	TRBJ2-3	-	TGCGCCAGCAGCTCGCTACCCACAGATACGCAGTATTTT	CASSSLPTDTQYF
TRBV18	13	-	TRBJ1-6	-	TGTGCCAGCGCGGACAGCCTTAATTCACCCCTCCACTTT	CASADSLNSPLHF
TRBV19	17	-	TRBJ2-1	TRBD1	TGTGCCAGTAGAAAGAGCTTCCTGGGACAGGTCTACAATGAGCAGTTCTTC	CASRKSFLGQVYNEQFF
TRBV18	13	-	TRBJ1-1	-	TGTGCCAGCTCACCCGACAGGTTCACTGAAGCTTTCTTT	CASSPDRFTEAFF
TRBV7-2	15	-	TRBJ1-2	TRBD1	TGTGCCAGCAGCCTAGTAACAGGGGGAGTCAATGGCTACACCTTC	CASSLVTGGVNGYTF
TRBV5-1	14	-	TRBJ1-5	-	TGCGCCAGCAGCTTACAAGGAGGGAATCAGCCCCAGCATTTT	CASSLQGGNQPQHF
TRBV9	14	-	TRBJ2-7	-	TGTGCCAGCTCCCGCATCGGGGGAACCTACGAGCAGTACTTC	CASSRIGGTYEQYF
TRBV5-8	13	-	TRBJ2-7	TRBD2	TGTGCCAGCAGCACGGGACTACCCTACGAGCAGTACTTC	CASSTGLPYEQYF
TRBV3-1/TRBV3-2	12	-	TRBJ1-6	-	TGTGCCAGCAGCCAAAGTCCAGGCACCCTCCACTTT	CASSQSPGTLHF
TRBV7-2	15	-	TRBJ2-7	TRBD1	TGTGCCAGCAGCTTAGTAAGAGGACAGGGAGTCGAGCAGTACTTC	CASSLVRGQGVEQYF
TRBV2	14	-	TRBJ2-7	-	TGTGCCAGCAGTGAAGCGCAGGGGCTCGGCGAGCAGTACTTC	CASSEAQGLGEQYF
TRBV7-6	17	-	TRBJ2-7	-	TGTGCCAGCAGCTCACCCTACGCCAGGGGTAAGGGCTACGAGCAGTACTTC	CASSSPYARGKGYEQYF
TRBV10-3	16	few	TRBJ2-1	TRBD2	TGTGCCATCAGTCTGACTAGCGGGAAGGTTGACAATGAGCAGTTCTTC	CAISLTSGKVDNEQFF
TRBV7-9	13	-	TRBJ1-1	TRBD1	TGTGCCAGCAGCCAGACAGGGAGCACTGAAGCTTTCTTT	CASSQTGSTEAFF
TRBV5-1	14	-	TRBJ2-2	-	TGCGCCAGCAGCTTGGTTGTAGACACCGGGGAGCTGTTTTTT	CASSLVVDTGELFF
TRBV18	13	-	TRBJ2-3	-	TGTGCCAGCTCACAACAGGGAACAGATACGCAGTATTTT	CASSQQGTDTQYF
TRBV5-1	14	few	TRBJ2-3	-	TGCGCCAGCAGCCTGGGACTCCACACAGATACGCAGTATTTT	CASSLGLHTDTQYF
TRBV6-5	15	-	TRBJ2-2	TRBD1	TGTGCCAGCAGCCCAGGACAGGGGATCACCGGGGAGCTGTTTTTT	CASSPGQGITGELFF
TRBV7-2	15	-	TRBJ2-7	-	TGTGCCAGCAGCTTAAGGGGGGGCAATTCCTACGAGCAGTACTTC	CASSLRGGNSYEQYF